A selection of T cell receptor beta chains follows, all from one sample in a study of cytomegalovirus exposure and HLA in healthy donors. Sequencing was performed with immunoSEQ multiplex PCR; in TCRdb, only in-frame clones are kept and a portion is missing. The top ten hold about a fifth of the sample, which has about 150,000 clones, about 88% seen once. Specimen: PBMCs. The receptors derive from a man aged 18-30 years in good health and CMV-seropositive. Each CDR3 is given with its conserved first and last residue. A D gene is named only where the DNA matches it firmly. For some rows the clone size is stated as once, few or many, or as a class when expanded; others skip it.

clone size: -
V gene: TRBV28
D gene: -
J gene: TRBJ1-5
CDR3 DNA: TGTGCCAGCAGTTGGGACATGGGGGTTGCTCAGCCCCAGCATTTT
CDR3 protein: CASSWDMGVAQPQHF

clone size: -
V gene: TRBV27
D gene: -
J gene: TRBJ2-1
CDR3 DNA: TGTGCCAGCAGTTTTTGGCGGAGGAGCTCCTACAATGAGCAGTTCTTC
CDR3 protein: CASSFWRRSSYNEQFF

clone size: -
V gene: TRBV5-4
D gene: TRBD1
J gene: TRBJ2-7
CDR3 DNA: TGTGCCAGCAGCTTCGGGGCAGGGGGCTCCTACGAGCAGTACTTC
CDR3 protein: CASSFGAGGSYEQYF

clone size: -
V gene: TRBV7-2
D gene: TRBD1
J gene: TRBJ1-6
CDR3 DNA: TGTGCCAGCAGCCCCGGACAGGAAAGGGGATCACCCCTCCACTTT
CDR3 protein: CASSPGQERGSPLHF

clone size: -
V gene: TRBV15
D gene: -
J gene: TRBJ1-5
CDR3 DNA: TGTGCCACCAGCATTTCAGCAGGATATAATCAGCCCCAGCATTTT
CDR3 protein: CATSISAGYNQPQHF

clone size: -
V gene: TRBV6-6
D gene: TRBD2
J gene: TRBJ2-1
CDR3 DNA: TGTGCCAGCAGTTACTCGACTCTATCGGGGGGGGAGCAGTTCTTC
CDR3 protein: CASSYSTLSGGEQFF

clone size: -
V gene: TRBV9
D gene: TRBD2
J gene: TRBJ2-3
CDR3 DNA: TGTGCCAGCAGCGCCATGCGGACTAGCGGGGTCACAGATACGCAGTATTTT
CDR3 protein: CASSAMRTSGVTDTQYF

clone size: few
V gene: TRBV6-5
D gene: TRBD2
J gene: TRBJ2-2
CDR3 DNA: TGTGCCAGCAGTTCTAGGGTTAGCGGGAGTACCGGGGAGCTGTTTTTT
CDR3 protein: CASSSRVSGSTGELFF

clone size: -
V gene: TRBV25-1
D gene: TRBD2
J gene: TRBJ2-4
CDR3 DNA: TGTGCCAGCAGTGAGAGGGAACGGGGGGACATTCAGTACTTC
CDR3 protein: CASSERERGDIQYF

clone size: -
V gene: TRBV2
D gene: TRBD2
J gene: TRBJ2-5
CDR3 DNA: TGTGCCAGCAGCCCTAGCGGAACAGAGACCCAGTACTTC
CDR3 protein: CASSPSGTETQYF

clone size: -
V gene: TRBV2
D gene: TRBD1
J gene: TRBJ1-4
CDR3 DNA: TGTGCCAGCCAAGAATGGACAGGGGAAGAAAAACTGTTTTTT
CDR3 protein: CASQEWTGEEKLFF

clone size: -
V gene: TRBV6-1
D gene: -
J gene: TRBJ1-5
CDR3 DNA: TGTGCCAGCAGTGAAGTCGGGGGGGGGCCGCATTTT
CDR3 protein: CASSEVGGGPHF

clone size: once
V gene: TRBV19
D gene: -
J gene: TRBJ1-2
CDR3 DNA: TGTGCCAGTAGTATAACTGCGCTTTACTATGGCTACACCTTC
CDR3 protein: CASSITALYYGYTF

clone size: -
V gene: TRBV5-1
D gene: TRBD1
J gene: TRBJ2-7
CDR3 DNA: TGCGCCAGCAGCGTGGGACAGGGGGCGTACGAGCAGTACTTC
CDR3 protein: CASSVGQGAYEQYF

clone size: -
V gene: TRBV6-1
D gene: TRBD1
J gene: TRBJ1-2
CDR3 DNA: TGTGCCAGCAGTGAAGACAGGGGGTTCGGCTACACCTTC
CDR3 protein: CASSEDRGFGYTF

clone size: -
V gene: TRBV7-7
D gene: TRBD1
J gene: TRBJ2-7
CDR3 DNA: TGTGCCCCCCCGGCCGACAGGGGTGACGAGCAGTACTTC
CDR3 protein: CAPPADRGDEQYF

clone size: -
V gene: TRBV7-6
D gene: -
J gene: TRBJ1-2
CDR3 DNA: TGTGCCAGCAGCTTAATGCAGGGGACGGGGTATGGAGGCTACACCTTC
CDR3 protein: CASSLMQGTGYGGYTF

clone size: once
V gene: TRBV9
D gene: TRBD1
J gene: TRBJ1-3
CDR3 DNA: TGTGCCAGCAGCGTAGACCCAGGGGGGACTGGAAACACCATATATTTT
CDR3 protein: CASSVDPGGTGNTIYF

clone size: once
V gene: TRBV11-2
D gene: -
J gene: TRBJ1-1
CDR3 DNA: TGTGCCAGCAGCCGCGAGAGGAGGATGAACACTGAAGCTTTCTTT
CDR3 protein: CASSRERRMNTEAFF

clone size: -
V gene: TRBV2
D gene: TRBD1
J gene: TRBJ1-5
CDR3 DNA: TGTGCCAGCAGTGAAGCCGGGGGACAGGGGGCCGGTCAGCCCCAGCATTTT
CDR3 protein: CASSEAGGQGAGQPQHF

clone size: -
V gene: TRBV4-1
D gene: -
J gene: TRBJ2-2
CDR3 DNA: TGCGCCAGCAGCCAACCTACAGGGAACCTTCCGGGGGAGCTGTTTTTT
CDR3 protein: CASSQPTGNLPGELFF

clone size: -
V gene: TRBV4-1
D gene: -
J gene: TRBJ1-5
CDR3 DNA: TGCGCCAGCAGCCAGATCGTAGGGGGGGCCGGGCAGCCCCAGCATTTT
CDR3 protein: CASSQIVGGAGQPQHF

clone size: -
V gene: TRBV30
D gene: -
J gene: TRBJ1-5
CDR3 DNA: TGTGCCTGGGGAGCCGCGGGGCAGGGCTTTTATAGCAATCAGCCCCAGCATTTT
CDR3 protein: CAWGAAGQGFYSNQPQHF

clone size: few
V gene: TRBV27
D gene: TRBD2
J gene: TRBJ2-1
CDR3 DNA: TGTGCCAGCAGTTTGGGAGGGCGCGGCGGGCAGTTCTTC
CDR3 protein: CASSLGGRGGQFF

clone size: -
V gene: TRBV6-6
D gene: -
J gene: TRBJ2-3
CDR3 DNA: TGTGCCAGCAGTTACTTGCAGGGGTACACAGATACGCAGTATTTT
CDR3 protein: CASSYLQGYTDTQYF

clone size: -
V gene: TRBV18
D gene: -
J gene: TRBJ2-3
CDR3 DNA: TGTGCCAGCTCACCACTGGCCCCCCCAGATACGCAGTATTTT
CDR3 protein: CASSPLAPPDTQYF

clone size: -
V gene: TRBV7-9
D gene: TRBD2
J gene: TRBJ2-7
CDR3 DNA: TGTGCCAGCAGCTCCGGGACTAGCGGGACCTCCTACGAGCAGTACTTC
CDR3 protein: CASSSGTSGTSYEQYF

clone size: -
V gene: TRBV7-2
D gene: -
J gene: TRBJ1-2
CDR3 DNA: TGTGCCAGCAGTCCAACCTTAGCTAACTATGGCTACACCTTC
CDR3 protein: CASSPTLANYGYTF

clone size: -
V gene: TRBV6-1
D gene: TRBD1
J gene: TRBJ2-2
CDR3 DNA: TGTGCCAGCACTCGACAGGGGGGCGGGGAGCTGTTTTTT
CDR3 protein: CASTRQGGGELFF

clone size: -
V gene: TRBV7-3
D gene: -
J gene: TRBJ2-5
CDR3 DNA: TGTGCCAGCAGCTCCACTCCTACAGAGACCCAGTACTTC
CDR3 protein: CASSSTPTETQYF

clone size: few
V gene: TRBV6-6
D gene: -
J gene: TRBJ2-1
CDR3 DNA: TGTGCCAGCAGTTACACGGATGAGCAGTTCTTC
CDR3 protein: CASSYTDEQFF

clone size: -
V gene: TRBV2
D gene: TRBD1
J gene: TRBJ1-6
CDR3 DNA: TGTGCCAGCAAGGACAGGGGGGGTAATTCACCCCTCCACTTT
CDR3 protein: CASKDRGGNSPLHF

clone size: -
V gene: TRBV5-1
D gene: -
J gene: TRBJ1-1
CDR3 DNA: TGCGCCAGCAGCTTGGAGGGGCGGAACACTGAAGCTTTCTTT
CDR3 protein: CASSLEGRNTEAFF

clone size: -
V gene: TRBV25-1
D gene: -
J gene: TRBJ1-1
CDR3 DNA: TGTGCCAGCAGTGAAGGGGCACACACTGAAGCTTTCTTT
CDR3 protein: CASSEGAHTEAFF

clone size: once
V gene: TRBV5-6
D gene: -
J gene: TRBJ2-7
CDR3 DNA: TGTGCCAGCAGTGCAGAACCGCCCGGGGGGCGGCGCCCCTACGAGCAGTACTTC
CDR3 protein: CASSAEPPGGRRPYEQYF

clone size: few
V gene: TRBV7-2
D gene: TRBD1
J gene: TRBJ1-5
CDR3 DNA: TGTGCCAGCAGCCCTATGGGGACAGGGGGCCAGCCCCAGCATTTT
CDR3 protein: CASSPMGTGGQPQHF

clone size: -
V gene: TRBV7-9
D gene: TRBD1
J gene: TRBJ1-6
CDR3 DNA: TGTGCCAGCAGCGCCGGGACAGGGGGCGAGGATTCACCCCTCCACTTT
CDR3 protein: CASSAGTGGEDSPLHF

clone size: -
V gene: TRBV4-3
D gene: TRBD2
J gene: TRBJ2-1
CDR3 DNA: TGCGCCAGCAGCCAAGATGGTAGCGGGCCCTACAATGAGCAGTTCTTC
CDR3 protein: CASSQDGSGPYNEQFF

clone size: -
V gene: TRBV7-2
D gene: -
J gene: TRBJ2-1
CDR3 DNA: TGTGCCAGCAGCTCCCGAGGTACCTACAATGAGCAGTTCTTC
CDR3 protein: CASSSRGTYNEQFF

clone size: -
V gene: TRBV7-2
D gene: TRBD2
J gene: TRBJ2-1
CDR3 DNA: TGTGCCAGCAGCCCCGGGGGGAGCGGGGGCTACAATGAGCAGTTCTTC
CDR3 protein: CASSPGGSGGYNEQFF

clone size: -
V gene: TRBV29-1
D gene: TRBD1
J gene: TRBJ1-2
CDR3 DNA: TGCAGCGTTGGGTACCAGGGGGCGAATGGCTACACCTTC
CDR3 protein: CSVGYQGANGYTF

clone size: -
V gene: TRBV18
D gene: -
J gene: TRBJ2-7
CDR3 DNA: TGTGCCAGCTCACCTCCCTTCTCCTACGAGCAGTACTTC
CDR3 protein: CASSPPFSYEQYF

clone size: -
V gene: TRBV6-5
D gene: TRBD1
J gene: TRBJ1-4
CDR3 DNA: TGTGCCAGCAGCAGGGACAGGGACGAAAAACTGTTTTTT
CDR3 protein: CASSRDRDEKLFF

clone size: few
V gene: TRBV4-2
D gene: -
J gene: TRBJ2-7
CDR3 DNA: TGTGCCAGCAGCTCTGGACTTGTCTACGAGCAGTACTTC
CDR3 protein: CASSSGLVYEQYF

clone size: -
V gene: TRBV9
D gene: TRBD2
J gene: TRBJ2-7
CDR3 DNA: TGTGCCAGCAGCGCAGGAGGAGGCGGGGGAGGGGCTTACGAGCAGTACTTC
CDR3 protein: CASSAGGGGGGAYEQYF

clone size: -
V gene: TRBV2
D gene: -
J gene: TRBJ2-4
CDR3 DNA: TGTGCCAGCAGTGAAGGGGGGGTTGCCAAAAACATTCAGTACTTC
CDR3 protein: CASSEGGVAKNIQYF

clone size: few
V gene: TRBV30
D gene: TRBD2
J gene: TRBJ2-7
CDR3 DNA: TGTGCCTGGGACCCTAGCGGGAGTTACGAGCAGTACTTC
CDR3 protein: CAWDPSGSYEQYF